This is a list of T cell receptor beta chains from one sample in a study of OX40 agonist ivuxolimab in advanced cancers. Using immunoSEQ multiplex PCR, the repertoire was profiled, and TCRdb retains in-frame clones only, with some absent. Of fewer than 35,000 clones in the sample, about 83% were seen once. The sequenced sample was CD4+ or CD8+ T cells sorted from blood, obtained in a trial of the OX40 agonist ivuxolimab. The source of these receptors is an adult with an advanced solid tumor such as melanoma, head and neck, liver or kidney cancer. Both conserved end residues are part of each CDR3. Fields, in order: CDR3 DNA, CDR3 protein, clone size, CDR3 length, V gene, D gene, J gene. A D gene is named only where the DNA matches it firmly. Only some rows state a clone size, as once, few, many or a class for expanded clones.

CDR3 DNA: TGTGCCAATGAGGGGATCGATTCACCCCTCCACTTT
CDR3 protein: CANEGIDSPLHF
clone size: NA
CDR3 length: 12
V gene: TRBV5-3
D gene: NA
J gene: TRBJ1-6

CDR3 DNA: TGCAGTGCCAGCCGGGACTACGAGCAGTACTTC
CDR3 protein: CSASRDYEQYF
clone size: once
CDR3 length: 11
V gene: TRBV20-1
D gene: NA
J gene: TRBJ2-7

CDR3 DNA: TGTGCCAGTAGGGTGGGCTCTGAAGCTTTCTTT
CDR3 protein: CASRVGSEAFF
clone size: once
CDR3 length: 11
V gene: TRBV28
D gene: NA
J gene: TRBJ1-1

CDR3 DNA: TGTGCCACCAGCGCCGGAGTCTCCTACGAGCAGTACTTC
CDR3 protein: CATSAGVSYEQYF
clone size: NA
CDR3 length: 13
V gene: TRBV15
D gene: NA
J gene: TRBJ2-7

CDR3 DNA: TGTGCCAGCAGCGGTCCCTTAGCGGGGTACAATGAGCAGTTCTTC
CDR3 protein: CASSGPLAGYNEQFF
clone size: once
CDR3 length: 15
V gene: TRBV5-6
D gene: TRBD2
J gene: TRBJ2-1

CDR3 DNA: TGTGCCAGCAGCTTAGCCCATGAAAGGGCCCAGCATTTT
CDR3 protein: CASSLAHERAQHF
clone size: NA
CDR3 length: 13
V gene: TRBV7-9
D gene: NA
J gene: TRBJ1-5

CDR3 DNA: TGCGCCAGCAGCTTGTGGCGGGACCGAAGCTATGGCTACACCTTC
CDR3 protein: CASSLWRDRSYGYTF
clone size: NA
CDR3 length: 15
V gene: TRBV5-1
D gene: NA
J gene: TRBJ1-2

CDR3 DNA: TGTGCCAGCAGCAGGGGACAGTCTAGCACAGATACGCAGTATTTT
CDR3 protein: CASSRGQSSTDTQYF
clone size: NA
CDR3 length: 15
V gene: TRBV7-8
D gene: TRBD1
J gene: TRBJ2-3

CDR3 DNA: TGTGCCAGCAGTGAAGCGCTCGGACAACTGAGGTACGAGCAGTACTTC
CDR3 protein: CASSEALGQLRYEQYF
clone size: NA
CDR3 length: 16
V gene: TRBV6-1
D gene: NA
J gene: TRBJ2-7

CDR3 DNA: TGTGCCAGCAGCTTGCGGCAAGCGTTAGAGCAGTTCTTC
CDR3 protein: CASSLRQALEQFF
clone size: NA
CDR3 length: 13
V gene: TRBV5-5
D gene: NA
J gene: TRBJ2-1

CDR3 DNA: TGTGCCAGCAGTTTGCTAGCGGGCTTTCACGAGCAGTACTTC
CDR3 protein: CASSLLAGFHEQYF
clone size: NA
CDR3 length: 14
V gene: TRBV27
D gene: TRBD2
J gene: TRBJ2-7

CDR3 DNA: TGTGCCAGCAGCGTATGGGGACTAGCGGGAGGTGGCACAGATACGCAGTATTTT
CDR3 protein: CASSVWGLAGGGTDTQYF
clone size: NA
CDR3 length: 18
V gene: TRBV9
D gene: TRBD2
J gene: TRBJ2-3

CDR3 DNA: TGTGCCAGCAGCTTAGTGAGGGGTTTGATCTACGAGCAGTACTTC
CDR3 protein: CASSLVRGLIYEQYF
clone size: NA
CDR3 length: 15
V gene: TRBV7-9
D gene: NA
J gene: TRBJ2-7

CDR3 DNA: TGTGCCAGCAGTCAAAGCGGGAGCGTTCTAGAAGAGCAGTACTTC
CDR3 protein: CASSQSGSVLEEQYF
clone size: few
CDR3 length: 15
V gene: TRBV6-1
D gene: TRBD2
J gene: TRBJ2-7